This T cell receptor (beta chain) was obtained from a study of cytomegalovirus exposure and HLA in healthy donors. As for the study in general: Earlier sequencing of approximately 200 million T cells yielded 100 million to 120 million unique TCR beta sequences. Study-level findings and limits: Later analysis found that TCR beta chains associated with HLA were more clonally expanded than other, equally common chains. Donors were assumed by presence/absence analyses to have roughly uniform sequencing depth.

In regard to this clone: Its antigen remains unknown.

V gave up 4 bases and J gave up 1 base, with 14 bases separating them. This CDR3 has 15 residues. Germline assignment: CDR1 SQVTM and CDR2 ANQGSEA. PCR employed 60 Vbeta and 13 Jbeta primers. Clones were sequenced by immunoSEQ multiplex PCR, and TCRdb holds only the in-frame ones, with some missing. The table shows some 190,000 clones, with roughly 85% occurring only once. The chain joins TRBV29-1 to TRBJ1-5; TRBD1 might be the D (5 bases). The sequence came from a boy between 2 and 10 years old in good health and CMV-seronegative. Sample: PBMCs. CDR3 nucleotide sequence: TGCAGCGTTGCAACGGGGGGTCTAAGCAATCAGCCCCAGCATTTT. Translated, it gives CSVATGGLSNQPQHF.